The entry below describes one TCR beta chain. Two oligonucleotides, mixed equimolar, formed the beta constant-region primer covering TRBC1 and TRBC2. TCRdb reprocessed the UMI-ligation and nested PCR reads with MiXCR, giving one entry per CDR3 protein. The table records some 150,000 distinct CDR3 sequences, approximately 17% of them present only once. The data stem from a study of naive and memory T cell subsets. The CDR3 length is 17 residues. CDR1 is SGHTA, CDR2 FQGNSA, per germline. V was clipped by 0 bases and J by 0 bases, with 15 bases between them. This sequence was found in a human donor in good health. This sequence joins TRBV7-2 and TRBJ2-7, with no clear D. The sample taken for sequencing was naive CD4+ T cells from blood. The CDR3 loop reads CASSLARDSISSYEQYF. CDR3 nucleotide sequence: TGTGCCAGCAGCTTAGCGCGTGACTCGATAAGCTCCTACGAGCAGTACTTC.